This TCR beta chain comes out of a study of preoperative IRX-2 immunotherapy in early breast cancer. The treatment here: preoperative locoregional IRX-2 cytokine immunotherapy. Preoperative locoregional IRX-2 cytokine immunotherapy was tested in the phase Ib source study. The CDR3 totals 17 residues. The germline gives CDR1 SGHNT, CDR2 YENEEA. Between the trimmed V and J ends, which lost 4 bases and 1 base, there was a span of 19 bases. This clone is classed as medium-sized. Produced via immunoSEQ multiplex PCR; TCRdb's table is partial and in-frame only. Among 40,000 to 50,000 clones listed, about 80% were seen once.

Here the sequenced sample was tumor tissue, taken after IRX-2 immunotherapy. This receptor was obtained from a human donor with breast cancer. The gene calls are TRBV11-3 and TRBJ1-1; D ambiguous. The CDR3 protein is CASSSLDTMETNTEAFF. CDR3 nucleotides: TGTGCCAGCAGCTCCCTAGACACGATGGAAACGAACACTGAAGCTTTCTTT.